Following are 29 T cell receptor beta chains from one sample sequenced in a study of T-cell memory formation after mild COVID-19 listed by TCRdb under 2021. Library preparation was by 5' RACE. TCRdb lists the instrument as Illumina NovaSeq 6000. The public reads were reprocessed in TCRdb via fastp at Q25 and MiXCR, keeping in-frame beta chains. Every entry covers one CDR3 protein and lists the most common genes and DNA from its rows. The sample includes approximately 210,000 distinct CDR3 sequences, with roughly a tenth observed a single time. The ten most abundant clones make up approximately 3% of the sample. Sequencing was carried out using PBMCs or a T cell subset sorted from them (not recorded which). These receptors were obtained from a young man who had mild COVID-19 (a few samples of this study predate the infection). The sample titles of this study are shuffled in the database, so cell type and time point are left out; the donor was told from shared clones.

This clonotype was observed a handful of times. The genes are TRBV2 and TRBJ1-4, with a weak D call TRBD1 (6 bases). Germline V lookup: CDR1 SNHLY, CDR2 FYNNEI. V lost 6 bases and J 3 bases, leaving 8 bases between the germline ends. The CDR3 sequence is 13 residues long. The CDR3 DNA reads as TGTGCCAGCAGGAGGGGGGCTAATGAAAAACTGTTTTTT. This codes for CASRRGANEKLFF.

The chain joins TRBV2 to TRBJ2-1, with D possibly being TRBD2 (6 bases). The CDR3 sequence is 13 residues long. Germline CDR1 is SNHLY and CDR2 is FYNNEI. The V end lost 4 bases, the J end lost 4 bases, and 8 bases lay between the germline ends. CDR3 coding DNA: TGTGCCAGCAGTGGCCGGGGGTACAATGAGCAGTTCTTC. Encoded protein: CASSGRGYNEQFF. Drawing the rest from reference TRBV2 and TRBJ2-1, the complete variable domain is EPEVTQTPSHQVTQMGQEVILRCVPISNHLYFYWYRQILGQKVEFLVSFYNNEISEKSEIFDDQFSVERPDGSNFTLKIRSTKLEDSAMYFCASSGRGYNEQFFGPGTRLTVL.

This chain links TRBV5-4 with TRBJ2-1; no clear D. Looked up from germline, CDR1 is SGHNT and CDR2 is YYREEE (reference sequence). This CDR3 is 12 amino acids long. The V end lost 4 bases, the J end lost 5 bases, and 7 bases lay between the germline ends. The CDR3 loop is CASSVPNNEQFF. CDR3 DNA sequence: TGTGCCAGCAGCGTGCCTAACAATGAGCAGTTCTTC.

This clonotype was counted only a few times. The CDR3 DNA is TGTGCCAGCAGCGTTAGCGGTAGCTCCTACAATGAGCAGTTCTTC. Translation: CASSVSGSSYNEQFF. J is TRBJ2-1 and V is TRBV9; D possibly corresponds to TRBD2 (6 bases). The length of the CDR3 is 15 residues. V was shortened by 2 bases and J by 0 bases, with 9 bases between the two germline ends. Germline V CDR1 and CDR2: SGDLS, YYNGEE.

This chain joins TRBV6-2 or TRBV6-3 and TRBJ1-5; no definite D call. The CDR3 consists of 15 residues. V lost 2 bases to trimming and J lost 3 bases, with 11 bases between them. Germline V CDR1 and CDR2: MNHEY, SVGEGT. CDR3 protein: CASSYIVRANQPQHF. As DNA, the CDR3 is TGTGCCAGCAGTTACATCGTAAGGGCCAATCAGCCCCAGCATTTT.

This clonotype has just a few counts. The chain couples TRBV18 to TRBJ2-5, with D unclear. The V and J ends lost 3 bases and 0 bases respectively, with 8 bases between them. This CDR3 has 14 amino acids. Germline assignment: CDR1 KGHSH and CDR2 LQKENI. CDR3 nucleotide sequence: TGTGCCAGCTCACCGCAGTACTACCAAGAGACCCAGTACTTC. Its translation is CASSPQYYQETQYF.

This clonotype was recorded many times. The rearrangement joins TRBV7-2 to TRBJ2-3; no clear D gene. The V gene's germline CDR1 is SGHTA and CDR2 FQGNSA. With 4 bases removed from V and 2 bases from J, the gap between germline ends came to 10 bases. The CDR3 is 14 amino acids. CDR3 sequence (DNA): TGTGCCAGCAGCTCCGACCCTTCCACAGATACGCAGTATTTT. Amino acids: CASSSDPSTDTQYF.

This clonotype was seen at least ten times. The rearrangement links TRBV19 to TRBJ2-3; no definite D call. Trimming took 3 bases from V and 2 from J, leaving 9 bases between them. The length of the CDR3 is 14 residues. Germline CDR1 LNHDA, CDR2 SQIVND (reference sequence). CDR3 bases: TGTGCCAGTAGTATTCCCGGTCTCACAGATACGCAGTATTTT. Translation: CASSIPGLTDTQYF.

V and J are TRBV2 and TRBJ2-7; D could derive from TRBD1 or TRBD2 (5 bases each). Germline loops: CDR1 SNHLY, CDR2 FYNNEI. Trimming pared 4 bases from V and 6 bases from J, leaving 13 bases between. The length of the CDR3 is 13 residues. The CDR3 bases are TGTGCCAGCAGTGTCGAGTCTGGGGGCGAGCAGTACGTC. The encoded protein is CASSVESGGEQYV.

This clonotype came up many times. CDR3 region: CASSLWGGSSYEQYF. The DNA of the CDR3 is TGTGCCAGCAGCTTATGGGGAGGCAGTTCCTACGAGCAGTACTTC. The gene calls are TRBV7-6 and TRBJ2-7; TRBD2 might be the D (6 bases). V was shortened by 2 bases and J by 1 base, with 12 bases between the two germline ends. Germline CDR1 and CDR2: SGHVS and FNYEAQ. The CDR3 length is 15 residues.

This clonotype was recorded a few times. One junction end does not reproduce the germline sequence, and a read error may be involved. The chain employs TRBV7-2 and TRBJ2-5; D possibly corresponds to TRBD1 (6 bases). The germline gives CDR1 SGHTA, CDR2 FQGNSA. This CDR3 region has 13 residues. CDR3 in amino acids: CASNLSGEETQYF. CDR3 DNA sequence: TGTGCCAGCAACTTATCAGGGGAGGAGACCCAGTACTTC. The full variable domain, in which reference TRBV7-2 and TRBJ2-5 provide the parts outside the CDR3, is GAGVSQSPSNKVTEKGKDVELRCDPISGHTALYWYRQSLGQGLEFLIYFQGNSAPDKSGLPSDRFSAERTGGSVSTLTIQRTQQEDSAVYLCASNLSGEETQYFGPGTRLLVL.

This clonotype has a handful of counts. V is TRBV20-1 and J is TRBJ1-5; 7 bases fit TRBD1. This CDR3 comprises 13 residues. V shed 3 bases and J 3 bases; nucleotides not matched to a gene: 2. Germline V CDR1 and CDR2: DFQATT, SNEGSKA (reference sequence). The CDR3 DNA reads as TGCAGTGCTAGGGGACAGCCCAATCAGCCCCAGCATTTT. This translates into CSARGQPNQPQHF.

This clonotype was observed a handful of times. V gene TRBV30 combines with J gene TRBJ1-2, with TRBD1 as a possible D gene (5 bases). The CDR3 is 10 amino acids. CDR1 is GTSNPN, CDR2 SVGIG, per germline (reference sequence). V was clipped by 2 bases and J by 8 bases, with 6 bases between them. This CDR3 is CAWSSGGYTF. The CDR3 bases are TGTGCCTGGAGTTCAGGGGGCTACACCTTC.

In DNA form, the CDR3 reads TGTGCCAGCTCACCGGAGTTAAGCTCACCCCTCCACTTT. Protein: CASSPELSSPLHF. The chain uses TRBV18 and TRBJ1-6; D is uncertain. The length of the CDR3 is 13 residues. Trimming shortened V by 3 bases and J by 10 bases, and 10 bases separated the two germline ends. Looked up from germline, CDR1 is KGHSH and CDR2 is LQKENI.

This chain uses TRBV27 with TRBJ2-7; 9 bases match TRBD1. V trimming: 5 bases; J trimming: 3 bases; junction bases outside the gene matches: 8. Germline CDR1 and CDR2: MNHEY and SMNVEV (reference sequence). The CDR3 has 15 amino acids. The CDR3 nucleotides read TGTGCCAGCAGTCGAGCAGGGACAGGGTACTACGAGCAGTACTTC. As protein: CASSRAGTGYYEQYF.

This clonotype was counted between two and nine times. Its ends do not fully match the called genes, so a read error is possible. The chain has TRBV23-1 and TRBJ2-7, with D perhaps matching TRBD1 (6 bases). TRBV23-1 is an ORF, with its function uncertain. The CDR3 sequence is 11 residues long. CDR3 nucleotide sequence: TGCGCCAGCACCCCACCGGGACACGCACACTTC. This translates into CASTPPGHAHF.

The chain employs TRBV4-3 and TRBJ1-2; tentative D call: TRBD1 (6 bases). This CDR3 region has 13 residues. V lost 0 bases and J 8 bases, leaving 10 bases between the germline ends. Germline CDR1 LGHNA, CDR2 YSLEER. CDR3 DNA sequence: TGCGCCAGCAGCCAAGAGGGAGGGGGGGGCTACACCTTC. This sequence encodes CASSQEGGGGYTF.

This clonotype appeared a few times. The V call is TRBV7-2, the J call TRBJ2-2, with 9 bases fitting TRBD2. The V gene end was trimmed by 0 bases and the J gene end by 5 bases; junction bases not matched to a gene: 7. The length of the CDR3 is 17 residues. CDR1 is SGHTA and CDR2 is FQGNSA in the germline V gene. CDR3 bases: TGTGCCAGCAGCTTAGCGGGCGGGGGGGCCGCAACCGGGGAGCTGTTTTTT. Encoded protein: CASSLAGGGAATGELFF.

This clonotype was counted at least ten times. The chain carries TRBV4-3 and TRBJ2-2; perhaps TRBD1 as D (6 bases). The CDR3 is made up of 18 amino acids. V gave up 2 bases and J gave up 2 bases, with 18 bases separating them. Germline V gives CDR1 LGHNA, CDR2 YSLEER. CDR3 DNA sequence: TGCGCCAGCAGCCAAAATTGGGTGAGACAGGATAACACCGGGGAGCTGTTTTTT. This codes for CASSQNWVRQDNTGELFF.

This clonotype was seen more than once but under ten times. The V call is TRBV29-1, the J call TRBJ2-3; maybe TRBD2 (7 bases). Trimming removed 7 bases at V and 8 bases at J, with 25 bases between. Per germline, CDR1 SQVTM and CDR2 ANQGSEA. The CDR3 is 15 residues long. CDR3 protein: CSEQRLAEQGGTQYF. In nucleotides, the CDR3 is TGCAGCGAGCAACGACTAGCTGAACAGGGTGGTACGCAGTATTTT.

The chain carries TRBV18 and TRBJ2-1; weak D call: TRBD2 (6 bases). Trimming pared 5 bases from V and 1 base from J, leaving 12 bases between. CDR1 is KGHSH and CDR2 is LQKENI in the germline V gene. There are 15 residues in the CDR3. The CDR3 protein is CASSALAGSYNEQFF. DNA for the CDR3: TGTGCCAGCTCAGCCCTCGCGGGGTCCTACAATGAGCAGTTCTTC.

This clonotype came up many times. The genes are TRBV7-2 and TRBJ2-2; TRBD2 matches at 7 bases. This CDR3 region has 16 residues. V lost 2 bases to trimming and J lost 1 base; unmatched junction nucleotides: 4. In germline, CDR1 is SGHTA, CDR2 FQGNSA. Here the CDR3 DNA reads TGTGCCAGCAGCTTATTCCGCGGGGGGAACACCGGGGAGCTGTTTTTT. Protein product: CASSLFRGGNTGELFF.

This chain uses TRBV7-3 with TRBJ2-1; tentatively, D is TRBD1 (5 bases). Per the germline V gene, CDR1 is SGHTA and CDR2 is FQGTGA. V was clipped by 6 bases and J by 5 bases, with 14 bases between them. This CDR3 has 14 residues. The CDR3 loop is CASSFPGRDNEQFF. CDR3 in DNA: TGTGCCAGCAGTTTTCCGGGCAGGGACAATGAGCAGTTCTTC.

This clonotype was detected only a few times. This chain connects TRBV7-2 to TRBJ1-2; maybe TRBD1 (6 bases). With 3 bases removed from V and 6 bases from J, the gap between germline ends came to 11 bases. CDR1 is SGHTA, CDR2 FQGNSA, per germline. The CDR3 totals 13 residues. The CDR3 loop is CASSFSRGDGYTF. The CDR3, as DNA: TGTGCCAGCAGCTTCTCTAGGGGGGATGGCTACACCTTC.

Of note for this clonotype: A single base separates this from a much larger clone, so it may be a read error. The V call is TRBV5-4, the J call TRBJ2-5; TRBD2 aligns across 12 bases. Germline CDR1 is SGHNT and CDR2 is YYREEE (reference sequence). This CDR3 has 15 amino acids. The CDR3 sequence is CASSLTSGGQGTQYF. CDR3 in DNA: TGTGCCAGCAGCCTGACTAGCGGGGGTCAAGGGACCCAGTACTTC.

CDR3 loop: CASSFRLAGELFF. The DNA of the CDR3 is TGTGCCAGCAGTTTCAGACTAGCCGGGGAGCTGTTTTTT. The genes are TRBV27 and TRBJ2-2; a weak D match, TRBD2 (6 bases). CDR1 is MNHEY and CDR2 is SMNVEV in the germline V gene (reference sequence). Between the trimmed V and J ends, which lost 3 bases and 6 bases, there was a span of 8 bases. The CDR3 runs to 13 residues.

The chain uses TRBV4-2 and TRBJ2-7, with 11 positions matching TRBD1. J was trimmed by 4 bases and V by 4 bases; bases with no gene match: 6. This CDR3 contains 15 residues. CDR1 is LGHNA, CDR2 YNFKEQ, per germline. The CDR3 nucleotides read TGTGCCAGCAGCCCCTGGACAGGGGGCGCGTACGAGCAGTACTTC. Translation: CASSPWTGGAYEQYF.

This clonotype has more than one count but fewer than ten. The rearrangement links TRBV6-5 to TRBJ2-1; D uncertain. The ends were cut back, 10 bases at V and 7 bases at J, with 17 bases in the middle. The CDR3 extends over 13 amino acids. The germline gives CDR1 MNHEY, CDR2 SVGAGI. CDR3 protein: CATFGNLGNEQFF. In DNA, the CDR3 is TGTGCCACCTTCGGAAACCTGGGGAATGAGCAGTTCTTC.

Only a few counts were recorded for this clonotype. This chain uses TRBV7-9 with TRBJ2-2; no clear D. The CDR3 length is 15 residues. V was pared by 3 bases and J by 6 bases, with 14 bases between. Germline assignment: CDR1 SEHNR and CDR2 FQNEAQ (reference sequence). The DNA for the CDR3 is TGTGCCAGCAGCTTTCTTCAGCCTCCGGCCGGGGAGCTGTTTTTT. It yields the protein CASSFLQPPAGELFF.